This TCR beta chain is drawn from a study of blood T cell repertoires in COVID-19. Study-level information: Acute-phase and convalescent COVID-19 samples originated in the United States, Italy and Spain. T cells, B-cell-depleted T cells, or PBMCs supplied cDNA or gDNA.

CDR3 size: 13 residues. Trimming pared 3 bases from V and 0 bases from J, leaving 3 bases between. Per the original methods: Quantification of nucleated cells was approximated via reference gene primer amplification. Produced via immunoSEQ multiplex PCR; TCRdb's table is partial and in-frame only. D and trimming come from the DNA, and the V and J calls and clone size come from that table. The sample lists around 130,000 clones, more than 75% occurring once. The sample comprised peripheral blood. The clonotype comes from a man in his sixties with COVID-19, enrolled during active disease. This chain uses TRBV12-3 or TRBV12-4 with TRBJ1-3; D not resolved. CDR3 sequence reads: CASSFSSGNTIYF. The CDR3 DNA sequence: TGTGCCAGCAGTTTCAGCTCTGGAAACACCATATATTTT.